This TCR beta chain was identified in a study of control samples from healthy donors and cancer patients. The CDR3 spans 17 residues. Unmatched junction bases numbered 11, after V lost 5 bases and J lost 1 base. Germline V lookup: CDR1 SGHVS, CDR2 FQNEAQ. Assay used: immunoSEQ multiplex PCR; TCRdb lists only in-frame clones, some missing. The repertoire holds approximately 160,000 clones, with about 94% as singletons. This sequence was found in a woman aged 55-70 years in good health. The specimen sequenced was blood. The rearrangement links TRBV7-8 to TRBJ2-5; TRBD1 agrees at 9 bases. The CDR3 spells CASSTRRRGQGQETQYF. CDR3 coding DNA: TGTGCCAGCAGCACCCGAAGGCGGGGACAGGGCCAAGAGACCCAGTACTTC.